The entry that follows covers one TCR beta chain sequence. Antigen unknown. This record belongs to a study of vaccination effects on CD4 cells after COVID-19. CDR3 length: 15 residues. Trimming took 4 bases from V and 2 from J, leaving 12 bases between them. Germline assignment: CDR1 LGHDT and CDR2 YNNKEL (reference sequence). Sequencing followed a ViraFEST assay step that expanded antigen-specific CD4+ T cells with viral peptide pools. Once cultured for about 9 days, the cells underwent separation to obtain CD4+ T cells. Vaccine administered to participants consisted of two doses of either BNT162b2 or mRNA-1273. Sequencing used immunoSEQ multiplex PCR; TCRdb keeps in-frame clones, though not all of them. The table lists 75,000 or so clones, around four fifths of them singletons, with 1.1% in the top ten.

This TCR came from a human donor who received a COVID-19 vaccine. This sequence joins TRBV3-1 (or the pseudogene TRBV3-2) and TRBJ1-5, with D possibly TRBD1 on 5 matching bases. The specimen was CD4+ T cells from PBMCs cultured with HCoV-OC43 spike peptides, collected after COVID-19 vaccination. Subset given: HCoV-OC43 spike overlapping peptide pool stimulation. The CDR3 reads CASSLGHGGNQPQHF. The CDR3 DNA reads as TGTGCCAGCAGCCTAGGACACGGGGGCAATCAGCCCCAGCATTTT.